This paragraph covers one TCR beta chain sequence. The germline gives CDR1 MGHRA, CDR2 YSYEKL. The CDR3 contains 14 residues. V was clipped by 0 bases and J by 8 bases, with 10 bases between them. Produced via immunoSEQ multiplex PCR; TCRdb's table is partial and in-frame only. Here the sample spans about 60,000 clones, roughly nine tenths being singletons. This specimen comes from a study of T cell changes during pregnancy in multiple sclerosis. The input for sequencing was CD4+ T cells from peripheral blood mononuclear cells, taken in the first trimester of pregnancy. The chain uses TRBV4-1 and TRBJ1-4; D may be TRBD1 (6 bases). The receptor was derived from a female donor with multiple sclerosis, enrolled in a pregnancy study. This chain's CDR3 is CASSQEQGREKLFF. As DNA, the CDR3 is TGCGCCAGCAGCCAAGAGCAGGGGCGGGAAAAACTGTTTTTT.